This T cell receptor (beta chain) was observed in a study of blood T cell repertoires in COVID-19. Study details: The United States, Italy and Spain provided the acute and convalescent COVID-19 samples. Sources were T cells, B-cell-depleted T cells, or PBMCs; the material itself was cDNA or gDNA.

Patients of the Seattle cohort, enrolled during active infection, were followed longitudinally. V was pared by 4 bases and J by 0 bases, with 13 bases between. The CDR3 spans 16 residues. Germline V gene data show CDR1 as LNHDA and CDR2 as SQIVND (reference sequence). Authors' processing steps: Amplification of reference gene primers provided the estimated nucleated cell counts. Using immunoSEQ multiplex PCR, the repertoire was profiled, and TCRdb retains in-frame clones only, with some absent. V and J calls and clone size come straight from that table; D and trimming were deduced from the DNA. The repertoire holds over 250,000 clones, approximately 88% seen once, with more than 1.1% in the top ten.

This TCR derives from a human donor with COVID-19, enrolled during active disease. The donor label of this sample is uncertain. The V gene is TRBV19, the J gene TRBJ2-1, with D unclear. Sequenced input: peripheral blood. CDR3 loop: CASSTPGTSSYNEQFF. The CDR3 DNA reads TGTGCCAGTAGTACCCCAGGTACCAGCTCCTACAATGAGCAGTTCTTC.